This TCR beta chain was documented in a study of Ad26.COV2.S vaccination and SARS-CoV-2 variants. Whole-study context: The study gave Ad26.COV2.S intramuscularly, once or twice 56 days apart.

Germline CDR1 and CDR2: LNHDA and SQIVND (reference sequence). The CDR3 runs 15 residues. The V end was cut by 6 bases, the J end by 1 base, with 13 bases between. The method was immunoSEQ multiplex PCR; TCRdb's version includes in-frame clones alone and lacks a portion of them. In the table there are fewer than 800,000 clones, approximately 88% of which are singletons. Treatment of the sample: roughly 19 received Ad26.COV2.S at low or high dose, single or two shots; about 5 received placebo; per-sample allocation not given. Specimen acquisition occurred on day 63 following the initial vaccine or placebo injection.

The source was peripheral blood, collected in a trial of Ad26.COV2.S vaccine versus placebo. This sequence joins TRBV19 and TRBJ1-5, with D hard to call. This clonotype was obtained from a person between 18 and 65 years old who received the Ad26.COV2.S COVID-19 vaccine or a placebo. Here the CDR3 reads CASRDDMLSNQPQHF. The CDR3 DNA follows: TGTGCCAGTAGGGACGACATGCTGAGCAATCAGCCCCAGCATTTT.